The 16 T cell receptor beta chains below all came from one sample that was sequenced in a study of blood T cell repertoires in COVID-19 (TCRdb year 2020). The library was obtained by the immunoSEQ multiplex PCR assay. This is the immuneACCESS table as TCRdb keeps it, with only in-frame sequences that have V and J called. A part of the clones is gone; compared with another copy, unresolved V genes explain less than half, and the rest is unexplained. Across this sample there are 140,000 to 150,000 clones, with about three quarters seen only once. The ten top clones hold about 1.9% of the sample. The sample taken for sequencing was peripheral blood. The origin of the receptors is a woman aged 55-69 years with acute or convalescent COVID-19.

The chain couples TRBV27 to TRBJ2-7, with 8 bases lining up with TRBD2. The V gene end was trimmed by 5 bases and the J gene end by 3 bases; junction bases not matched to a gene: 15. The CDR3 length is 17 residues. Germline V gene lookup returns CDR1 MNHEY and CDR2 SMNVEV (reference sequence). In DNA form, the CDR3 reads TGTGCCAGCAGTATCTCGGGCACTAGCGGAGACATCTACGAGCAGTACTTC. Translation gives CASSISGTSGDIYEQYF.

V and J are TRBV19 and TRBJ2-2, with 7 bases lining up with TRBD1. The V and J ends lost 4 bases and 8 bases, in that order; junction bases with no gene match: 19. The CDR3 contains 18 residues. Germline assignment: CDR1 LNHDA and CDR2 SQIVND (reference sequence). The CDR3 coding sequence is TGTGCCAGTAGTAAGAACCTGCCGGGACAGCTAGTCCGAGGGGAGCTGTTTTTT. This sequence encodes CASSKNLPGQLVRGELFF.

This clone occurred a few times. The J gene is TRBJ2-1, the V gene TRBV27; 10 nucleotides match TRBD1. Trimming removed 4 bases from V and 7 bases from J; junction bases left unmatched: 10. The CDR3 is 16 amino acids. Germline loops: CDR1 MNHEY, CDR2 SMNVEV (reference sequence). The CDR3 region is CASSYWDRGLSNEQFF. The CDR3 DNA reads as TGTGCCAGCAGTTATTGGGACAGGGGCCTATCGAATGAGCAGTTCTTC.

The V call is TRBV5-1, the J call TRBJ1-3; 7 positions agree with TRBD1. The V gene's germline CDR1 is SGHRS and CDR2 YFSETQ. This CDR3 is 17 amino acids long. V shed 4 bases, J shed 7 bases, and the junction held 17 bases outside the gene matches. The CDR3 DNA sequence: TGCGCCAGCAGCCTCCTAAGGCGGGAGGGGGCAGGGAACACCATATATTTT. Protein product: CASSLLRREGAGNTIYF. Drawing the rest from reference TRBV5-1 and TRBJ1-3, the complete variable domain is KAGVTQTPRYLIKTRGQQVTLSCSPISGHRSVSWYQQTPGQGLQFLFEYFSETQRNKGNFPGRFSGRQFSNSRSEMNVSTLELGDSALYLCASSLLRREGAGNTIYFGEGSWLTVV.

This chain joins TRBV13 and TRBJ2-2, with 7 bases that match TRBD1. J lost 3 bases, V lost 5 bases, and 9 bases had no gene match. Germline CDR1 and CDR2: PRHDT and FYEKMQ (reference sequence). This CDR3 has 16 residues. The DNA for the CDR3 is TGTGCCAGCAGCCCCTGGGGACAGAGGGACACCGGGGAGCTGTTTTTT. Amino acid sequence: CASSPWGQRDTGELFF. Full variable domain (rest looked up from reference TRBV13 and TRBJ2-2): AAGVIQSPRHLIKEKRETATLKCYPIPRHDTVYWYQQGPGQDPQFLISFYEKMQSDKGSIPDRFSAQQFSDYHSELNMSSLELGDSALYFCASSPWGQRDTGELFFGEGSRLTVL.

The CDR3 DNA follows: TGCGCCAGCAGCTTGGCGGGGGGGGAGCCCTCCTCCTACAATGAGCAGTTCTTC. It encodes CASSLAGGEPSSYNEQFF. This sequence joins TRBV5-1 and TRBJ2-1; 8 nucleotides agree with TRBD2. V lost 0 bases, J lost 0 bases, and 8 bases stayed unmatched. The CDR3 totals 18 residues. Germline V gene lookup returns CDR1 SGHRS and CDR2 YFSETQ.

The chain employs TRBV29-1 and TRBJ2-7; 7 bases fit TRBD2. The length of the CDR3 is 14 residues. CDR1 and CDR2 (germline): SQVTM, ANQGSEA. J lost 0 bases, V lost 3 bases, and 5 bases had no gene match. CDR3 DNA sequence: TGCAGCGTTGATAGCGGGCCCCCCTCCTACGAGCAGTACTTC. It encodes CSVDSGPPSYEQYF.

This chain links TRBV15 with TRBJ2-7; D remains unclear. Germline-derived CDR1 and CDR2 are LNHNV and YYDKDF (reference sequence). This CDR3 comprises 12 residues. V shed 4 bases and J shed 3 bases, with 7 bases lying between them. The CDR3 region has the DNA TGTGCCACCAGCAAACTTGGCTACGAGCAGTACTTC. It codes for CATSKLGYEQYF. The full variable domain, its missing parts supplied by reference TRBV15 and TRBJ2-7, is DAMVIQNPRYQVTQFGKPVTLSCSQTLNHNVMYWYQQKSSQAPKLLFHYYDKDFNNEADTPDNFQSRRPNTSFCFLDIRSPGLGDTAMYLCATSKLGYEQYFGPGTRLTVT.

The CDR3 reads CASRTLRYEQFF. DNA of the CDR3: TGTGCCAGCAGGACTCTACGCTATGAGCAGTTCTTC. V is TRBV28 and J is TRBJ2-1; D remains unclear. The CDR3 loop spans 12 amino acids. V was trimmed by 6 bases and J by 8 bases, leaving 11 bases between them. The germline V gene has CDR1 MDHEN and CDR2 SYDVKM.

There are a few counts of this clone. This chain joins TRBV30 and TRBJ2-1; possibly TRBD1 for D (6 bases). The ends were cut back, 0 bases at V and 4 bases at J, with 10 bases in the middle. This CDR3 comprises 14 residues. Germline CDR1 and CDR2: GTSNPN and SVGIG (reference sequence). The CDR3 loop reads CAWSVGTGYNEQFF. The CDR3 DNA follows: TGTGCCTGGAGTGTAGGAACAGGGTACAATGAGCAGTTCTTC.

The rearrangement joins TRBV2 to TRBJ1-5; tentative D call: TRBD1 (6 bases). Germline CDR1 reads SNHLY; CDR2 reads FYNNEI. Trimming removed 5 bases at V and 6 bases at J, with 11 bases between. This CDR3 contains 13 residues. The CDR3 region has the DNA TGTGCCAGCAGTCCAGGGGTGGCTCAGCCCCAGCATTTT. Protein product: CASSPGVAQPQHF. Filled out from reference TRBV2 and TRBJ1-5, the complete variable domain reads EPEVTQTPSHQVTQMGQEVILRCVPISNHLYFYWYRQILGQKVEFLVSFYNNEISEKSEIFDDQFSVERPDGSNFTLKIRSTKLEDSAMYFCASSPGVAQPQHFGDGTRLSIL.

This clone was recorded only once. As DNA, the CDR3 is TGCGCCACCTCGAGACTAGCGGGAGGGATTAGCACAGATACGCAGTATTTT. It is translated as CATSRLAGGISTDTQYF. The chain carries TRBV5-1 and TRBJ2-3, with 14 positions matching TRBD2. After removal of 9 bases from V and 0 bases from J, the junction contained 9 bases not matched to a gene. The CDR3 contains 17 residues. Per the germline V gene, CDR1 is SGHRS and CDR2 is YFSETQ.

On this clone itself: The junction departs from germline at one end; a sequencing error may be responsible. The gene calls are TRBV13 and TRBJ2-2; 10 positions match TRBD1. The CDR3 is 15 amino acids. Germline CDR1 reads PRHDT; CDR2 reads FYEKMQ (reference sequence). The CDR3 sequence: CASSLGTGATGELFF. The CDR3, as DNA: TGTGCCAGCAGCCTAGGGACAGGGGCCACCGGGGAGCTGTTTTTT.

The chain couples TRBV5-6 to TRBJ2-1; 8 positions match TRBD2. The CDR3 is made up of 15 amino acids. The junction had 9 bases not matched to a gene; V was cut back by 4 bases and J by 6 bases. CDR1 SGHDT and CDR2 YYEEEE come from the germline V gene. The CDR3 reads CASSVPGLDSNEQFF. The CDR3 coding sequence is TGTGCCAGCAGCGTCCCGGGACTAGACTCCAATGAGCAGTTCTTC. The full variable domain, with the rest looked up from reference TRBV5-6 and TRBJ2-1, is DAGVTQSPTHLIKTRGQQVTLRCSPKSGHDTVSWYQQALGQGPQFIFQYYEEEERQRGNFPDRFSGHQFPNYSSELNVNALLLGDSALYLCASSVPGLDSNEQFFGPGTRLTVL.

The CDR3: CASSLSGPSYNEQFF. Written as DNA, the CDR3 is TGCGCCAGCAGCCTGAGCGGACCCTCCTACAATGAGCAGTTCTTC. The genes are TRBV5-1 and TRBJ2-1, with D maybe TRBD2 (5 bases). Germline CDR1 is SGHRS and CDR2 is YFSETQ. V lost 4 bases and J 0 bases, leaving 11 bases between the germline ends. The CDR3 length is 15 residues.

CDR3 in DNA: TGTGCCAGCAGCTCTGCTAGGGGACAGGCGAACACTGAAGCTTTCTTT. Amino acid sequence: CASSSARGQANTEAFF. The V gene is TRBV5-4, the J gene TRBJ1-1; TRBD1 matches 8 bases. After removal of 3 bases from V and 1 base from J, the junction contained 8 bases not matched to a gene. Germline CDR1 is SGHNT and CDR2 is YYREEE (reference sequence). This CDR3 is built from 16 residues. The complete variable domain, with remaining parts taken from reference TRBV5-4 and TRBJ1-1, reads ETGVTQSPTHLIKTRGQQVTLRCSSQSGHNTVSWYQQALGQGPQFIFQYYREEENGRGNFPPRFSGLQFPNYSSELNVNALELDDSALYLCASSSARGQANTEAFFGQGTRLTVV.